The 28 T cell receptor beta chains presented below share a single source sample, sequenced in a study of shared clonotypes between healthy human individuals. Method: immunoSEQ multiplex PCR; TCRdb's copy keeps in-frame clones and lacks some. The data show over 95,000 clones, more than 65% seen once. Sequenced input: memory CD8+ T cells sorted from blood. Noted subset: CD45RO+ cells pooled with CCR7-negative TemRA cells. These receptors were collected from a woman aged 25 to 39 in good health.

This clone was counted a single time. The J gene is TRBJ2-2, the V gene TRBV9, with 8 bases that match TRBD1. Germline CDR1 reads SGDLS; CDR2 reads YYNGEE. V gave up 3 bases and J gave up 6 bases; unmatched junction bases: 7. CDR3 length: 15 residues. The CDR3 DNA reads as TGTGCCAGCAGCGCGGACAGGGTGAGGGCCGGGGAGCTGTTTTTT. This translates into CASSADRVRAGELFF.

The CDR3 DNA reads TGTGCCAGCAGCGTGATGACTAGCGGGTGGGGTGAGCAGTTCTTC. It specifies CASSVMTSGWGEQFF. The J gene is TRBJ2-1, the V gene TRBV5-5; 10 nucleotides agree with TRBD2. CDR3 length: 15 residues. Germline loops: CDR1 SGHKS, CDR2 YYEKEE (reference sequence). J was trimmed by 9 bases and V by 4 bases; bases with no gene match: 10.

This clone was recorded a few times. This chain connects TRBV6-1 to TRBJ1-2; 9 nucleotides line up with TRBD1. Germline-derived CDR1 and CDR2 are MNHNS and SASEGT. The J segment lost 8 bases and the V segment lost 5 bases, leaving 6 bases of the junction unmatched. The CDR3 sequence is 13 residues long. For the CDR3, the DNA is TGTGCCAGCAGTTCACAGGGGGCGTGGGGCTACACCTTC. Protein product: CASSSQGAWGYTF.

This clone was found a few times. The rearrangement uses TRBV7-9 and TRBJ2-7; D may be TRBD1 (5 bases). CDR1 and CDR2 from the germline V gene are SEHNR and FQNEAQ (reference sequence). V shed 3 bases and J shed 6 bases, with 18 bases lying between them. The CDR3 is 15 amino acids. The CDR3: CASSFTLDTTLEQYF. In DNA, the CDR3 is TGTGCCAGCAGCTTCACCTTGGACACTACTCTCGAGCAGTACTTC.

A note on this clone: A read error likely explains this, since a far larger clone differs by one base. The same CDR3 also results from other DNA sequences found in this sample. The CDR3 DNA reads TGCGCCAGCAGCCAAGGACTAGCGGGAGGGGAGCAATTCTTC. Amino acids: CASSQGLAGGEQFF. The chain employs TRBV4-1 and TRBJ2-1, with 14 bases identical to TRBD2. Germline V gene sequence: CDR1 MGHRA, CDR2 YSYEKL. This CDR3 spans 14 amino acids.

In its sample, this clone was seen a few times. This sequence joins TRBV27 and TRBJ2-1; D is perhaps TRBD1 or TRBD2 (5 bases each). Trimming pared 2 bases from V and 8 bases from J, leaving 13 bases between. Germline values: CDR1 MNHEY, CDR2 SMNVEV (reference sequence). CDR3 size: 14 residues. Here the CDR3 reads CASSLGGTGHEQFF. DNA of the CDR3: TGTGCCAGCAGTTTAGGGGGTACGGGACATGAGCAGTTCTTC.

The rearrangement uses TRBV29-1 and TRBJ1-1, with D possibly being TRBD1 (5 bases). V dropped 7 bases and J dropped 0 bases, with 12 bases sitting between them. The CDR3 runs 13 residues. The germline V gene has CDR1 SQVTM and CDR2 ANQGSEA. The DNA for the CDR3 is TGCAGCGCCACGGGGCCCCTGAACACTGAAGCTTTCTTT. Protein: CSATGPLNTEAFF.

V gene TRBV28 combines with J gene TRBJ2-7; 11 positions agree with TRBD1. With V trimmed by 3 bases and J by 3 bases, 4 bases remained unmatched. CDR1 is MDHEN, CDR2 SYDVKM, per germline. This CDR3 has 15 amino acids. CDR3 DNA sequence: TGTGCCAGCAGTTTGGACAGGGGGCCGAACTACGAGCAGTACTTC. It specifies CASSLDRGPNYEQYF.

The V call is TRBV28, the J call TRBJ2-7; D is perhaps TRBD2 (5 bases). V lost 2 bases and J 9 bases, leaving 23 bases between the germline ends. This CDR3 has 16 residues. The V gene's germline CDR1 is MDHEN and CDR2 SYDVKM. CDR3 sequence (DNA): TGTGCCAGCAGTTTACCGCACGGAGGTCCAAGGGTACCGCAGTACTTC. It encodes CASSLPHGGPRVPQYF.

This chain connects TRBV4-1 to TRBJ2-7, with TRBD2 as a possible D gene (5 bases). The germline CDR1 and CDR2 sequences are MGHRA and YSYEKL. V lost 0 bases and J lost 3, with 15 bases in between. The CDR3 length is 16 residues. CDR3 in amino acids: CASSQDSELRGYEQYF. The CDR3 DNA sequence: TGCGCCAGCAGCCAAGATTCCGAACTACGGGGCTACGAGCAGTACTTC.

The chain couples TRBV9 to TRBJ2-7, with TRBD2 identical over 8 bases. V dropped 0 bases and J dropped 2; count of bases not matched to a gene: 7. Per the germline V gene, CDR1 is SGDLS and CDR2 is YYNGEE. The CDR3 is made up of 16 amino acids. CDR3: CASSVGASGPPYEQYF. Here the CDR3 DNA reads TGTGCCAGCAGCGTAGGGGCTAGCGGGCCTCCCTACGAGCAGTACTTC.

This clone was observed a single time. The rearrangement links TRBV11-2 to TRBJ2-7, with 7 bases fitting TRBD1. Trimming took 1 base from V and 6 from J; bases not matched to a gene: 12. The CDR3 is made up of 16 amino acids. Germline V gives CDR1 SGHAT, CDR2 FQNNGV. The CDR3 is CASSLGVMTGRSEQYF. CDR3 sequence (DNA): TGTGCCAGCAGCTTAGGGGTCATGACAGGGCGGTCCGAGCAGTACTTC.

The V and J genes are TRBV15 and TRBJ2-7; D is undetermined. V lost 1 base, J lost 6 bases, and 10 bases lay in between. This CDR3 has 13 residues. Germline V gives CDR1 LNHNV, CDR2 YYDKDF (reference sequence). CDR3 region: CATSRAKAGEQYF. The CDR3 DNA follows: TGTGCCACCAGCAGAGCTAAGGCTGGCGAGCAGTACTTC. The whole variable domain, filled in from reference TRBV15 and TRBJ2-7, reads DAMVIQNPRYQVTQFGKPVTLSCSQTLNHNVMYWYQQKSSQAPKLLFHYYDKDFNNEADTPDNFQSRRPNTSFCFLDIRSPGLGDTAMYLCATSRAKAGEQYFGPGTRLTVT.

This clone has just a few counts. The rearrangement links TRBV5-5 to TRBJ2-7; D is possibly TRBD1 (5 bases). V lost 0 bases to trimming and J lost 0 bases, with 7 bases between them. In germline, CDR1 is SGHKS, CDR2 YYEKEE (reference sequence). CDR3 length equals 14 residues. CDR3 sequence: CASSLADSSYEQYF. CDR3 nucleotide sequence: TGTGCCAGCAGCTTGGCTGACAGCTCCTACGAGCAGTACTTC.

In this sample, this clone turned up a few times. The rearrangement links TRBV6-1 to TRBJ2-7; possibly TRBD2 for D (6 bases). Germline CDR1 MNHNS, CDR2 SASEGT. The CDR3 extends over 11 amino acids. Trimming shortened V by 8 bases and J by 8 bases, and 13 bases separated the two germline ends. This CDR3 reads CASPPGVKQYF. For the CDR3, the DNA is TGTGCCAGCCCACCGGGGGTGAAGCAGTACTTC.

This clone occurred a few times. The rearrangement links TRBV28 to TRBJ2-7, with D perhaps matching TRBD2 (6 bases). V lost 4 bases to trimming and J lost 6 bases, with 16 bases between them. Per the germline V gene, CDR1 is MDHEN and CDR2 is SYDVKM. The CDR3 length is 14 residues. This CDR3 is CASSSPRGFREQYF. The CDR3 DNA reads as TGTGCCAGCAGTTCCCCCCGGGGGTTTCGCGAGCAGTACTTC. The complete variable domain, with remaining parts taken from reference TRBV28 and TRBJ2-7, reads DVKVTQSSRYLVKRTGEKVFLECVQDMDHENMFWYRQDPGLGLRLIYFSYDVKMKEKGDIPEGYSVSREKKERFSLILESASTNQTSMYLCASSSPRGFREQYFGPGTRLTVT.

The rearrangement uses TRBV5-4 and TRBJ1-2; D possibly corresponds to TRBD1 (6 bases). The CDR3 covers 19 residues. In germline, CDR1 is SGHNT, CDR2 YYREEE (reference sequence). V was shortened by 1 base and J by 8 bases, with 30 bases between the two germline ends. The CDR3 loop is CASSLRGWGGTASLWGYTF. In DNA form, the CDR3 reads TGTGCCAGCAGCTTGCGCGGGTGGGGGGGCACAGCTTCCCTCTGGGGCTACACCTTC. Drawing the rest from reference TRBV5-4 and TRBJ1-2, the complete variable domain is ETGVTQSPTHLIKTRGQQVTLRCSSQSGHNTVSWYQQALGQGPQFIFQYYREEENGRGNFPPRFSGLQFPNYSSELNVNALELDDSALYLCASSLRGWGGTASLWGYTFGSGTRLTVV.

The rearrangement links TRBV7-8 to TRBJ2-1; the D gene could be TRBD1 or TRBD2 (6 bases each). The germline V gene has CDR1 SGHVS and CDR2 FQNEAQ. With 1 base removed from V and 10 bases from J, the gap between germline ends came to 23 bases. The CDR3 runs 17 residues. In nucleotides, the CDR3 is TGTGCCAGCAGCTTAGTGCTAGGGGGGACTCCTCAGCAGGAGCAGTTCTTC. Amino acids: CASSLVLGGTPQQEQFF. Using reference TRBV7-8 and TRBJ2-1 for the parts outside the CDR3, the full variable domain is GAGVSQSPRYKVAKRGQDVALRCDPISGHVSLFWYQQALGQGPEFLTYFQNEAQLDKSGLPSDRFFAERPEGSVSTLKIQRTQQEDSAVYLCASSLVLGGTPQQEQFFGPGTRLTVL.

This clone was counted at least ten times. The genes are TRBV19 and TRBJ2-7; no definite D call. The V end lost 4 bases, the J end lost 3 bases, and 13 bases lay between the germline ends. Looked up from germline, CDR1 is LNHDA and CDR2 is SQIVND (reference sequence). The CDR3 loop spans 14 amino acids. CDR3 loop: CASSSGRAYYEQYF. As DNA, the CDR3 is TGTGCCAGTAGTAGCGGCAGAGCCTACTACGAGCAGTACTTC.

This CDR3 reads CASSFGTGSAGELFF. In DNA, the CDR3 is TGTGCCAGCAGTTTTGGGACAGGGTCGGCCGGGGAGCTGTTTTTT. The gene calls are TRBV28 and TRBJ2-2; 9 bases are a match to TRBD1. Germline values: CDR1 MDHEN, CDR2 SYDVKM. CDR3 length equals 15 residues. V dropped 3 bases and J dropped 6; count of bases not matched to a gene: 5.

The rearrangement joins TRBV27 to TRBJ1-1; tentative D call: TRBD1 (6 bases). Trimming shortened V by 6 bases and J by 4 bases, and 12 bases separated the two germline ends. Germline V gene sequence: CDR1 MNHEY, CDR2 SMNVEV (reference sequence). The CDR3 is 13 amino acids. DNA for the CDR3: TGTGCCAGCAGGTCAGGGGTGGGCACTGAAGCTTTCTTT. Translation gives CASRSGVGTEAFF.

The genes are TRBV18 and TRBJ1-5; 8 bases agree with TRBD1. Germline CDR1 KGHSH, CDR2 LQKENI. Trimming removed 5 bases from V and 5 bases from J; junction bases left unmatched: 8. The CDR3 has 15 amino acids. The CDR3 reads CASSATGGDYQPQHF. In DNA, the CDR3 is TGTGCCAGCTCAGCTACAGGGGGTGACTATCAGCCCCAGCATTTT.

The chain couples TRBV29-1 to TRBJ2-3; the match to TRBD1 covers 7 bases. Losses at the gene ends were 5 bases for V and 1 base for J; bases not matched to a gene: 3. The CDR3 contains 13 residues. Germline V gives CDR1 SQVTM, CDR2 ANQGSEA. For the CDR3, the DNA is TGCAGCGTTCTAGGACAGGGCACAGATACGCAGTATTTT. Translated, it gives CSVLGQGTDTQYF.

This clone was recorded a few times. This chain links TRBV2 with TRBJ2-7; D may correspond to TRBD1 or TRBD2 (5 bases each). Trimming stripped 8 bases from V and 2 bases from J, with 16 bases between. Germline V gives CDR1 SNHLY, CDR2 FYNNEI. This CDR3 contains 14 residues. The DNA for the CDR3 is TGTGCCAGCGCCACACGGGACGGACCCTACGAGCAGTACTTC. Translating gives CASATRDGPYEQYF.

This clone was picked up many times. The chain recombines TRBV7-4 with TRBJ2-7, with 7 bases aligning to TRBD2. The CDR3 totals 16 residues. The germline V gene encodes CDR1 SGHVT and CDR2 SQSDAQ. With V trimmed by 2 bases and J by 6 bases, 13 bases remained unmatched. CDR3 in amino acids: CASSLLAGVGVGEQYF. The CDR3 nucleotides read TGTGCCAGCAGCTTACTTGCGGGAGTAGGGGTGGGCGAGCAGTACTTC.

V and J are TRBV5-6 and TRBJ2-1; no firm D call. Germline V gene sequence: CDR1 SGHDT, CDR2 YYEEEE. This CDR3 is built from 12 residues. V was shortened by 5 bases and J by 6 bases, with 9 bases between the two germline ends. DNA of the CDR3: TGTGCCAGCAGTCCACTTAGCAATGAGCAGTTCTTC. This codes for CASSPLSNEQFF.

This clone was found a few times. The V call is TRBV6-5, the J call TRBJ1-4; D gene unclear. Trimming removed 2 bases from V and 8 bases from J, with 18 bases in between. This CDR3 contains 16 residues. CDR1 MNHEY and CDR2 SVGAGI come from the germline V gene. As DNA, the CDR3 is TGTGCCAGCAGTTACGGGCCTGGAACTTGGCGCGAAAAACTGTTTTTT. It codes for CASSYGPGTWREKLFF.

CDR3 coding DNA: TGTGCCAGCATGTTTAGCGGGAGCAGTGGCGAGCAGTACTTC. Translated: CASMFSGSSGEQYF. The chain employs TRBV6-5 and TRBJ2-7, with 9 bases identical to TRBD2. The CDR3 loop spans 14 amino acids. Germline assignment: CDR1 MNHEY and CDR2 SVGAGI. V lost 7 bases, J lost 6 bases, and 10 bases stayed unmatched.